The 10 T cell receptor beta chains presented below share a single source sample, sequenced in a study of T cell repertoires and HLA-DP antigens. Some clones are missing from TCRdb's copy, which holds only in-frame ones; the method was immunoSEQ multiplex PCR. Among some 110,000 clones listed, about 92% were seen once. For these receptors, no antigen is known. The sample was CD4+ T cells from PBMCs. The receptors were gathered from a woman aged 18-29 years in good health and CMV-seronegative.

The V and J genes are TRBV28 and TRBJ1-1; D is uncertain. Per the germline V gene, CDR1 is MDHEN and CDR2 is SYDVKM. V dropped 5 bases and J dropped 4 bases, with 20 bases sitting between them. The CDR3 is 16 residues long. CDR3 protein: CASSPPGRVVGTEAFF. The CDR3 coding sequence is TGTGCCAGCAGTCCCCCGGGTCGGGTAGTGGGCACTGAAGCTTTCTTT.

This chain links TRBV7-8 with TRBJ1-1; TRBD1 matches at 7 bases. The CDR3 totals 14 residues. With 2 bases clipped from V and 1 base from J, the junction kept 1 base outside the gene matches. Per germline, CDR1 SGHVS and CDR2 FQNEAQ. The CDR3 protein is CASSLRQGNTEAFF. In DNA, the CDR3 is TGTGCCAGCAGCTTAAGACAGGGGAACACTGAAGCTTTCTTT.

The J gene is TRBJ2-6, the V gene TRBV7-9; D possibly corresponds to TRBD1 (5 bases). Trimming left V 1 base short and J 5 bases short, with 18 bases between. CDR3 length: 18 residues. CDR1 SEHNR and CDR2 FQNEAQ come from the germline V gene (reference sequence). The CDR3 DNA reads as TGTGCCAGCAGCTTAGAAGTCGGACATGGATCCCGGGCCAACGTCCTGACTTTC. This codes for CASSLEVGHGSRANVLTF.

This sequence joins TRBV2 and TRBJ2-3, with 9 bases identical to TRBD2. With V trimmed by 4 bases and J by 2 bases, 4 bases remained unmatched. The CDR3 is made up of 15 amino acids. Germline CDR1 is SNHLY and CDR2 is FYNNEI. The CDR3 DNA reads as TGTGCCAGCAGTGGTCTAGCGGGGATCACAGATACGCAGTATTTT. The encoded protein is CASSGLAGITDTQYF.

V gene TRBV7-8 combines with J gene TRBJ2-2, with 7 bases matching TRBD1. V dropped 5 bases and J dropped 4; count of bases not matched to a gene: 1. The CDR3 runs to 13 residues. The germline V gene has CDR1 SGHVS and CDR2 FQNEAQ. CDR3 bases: TGTGCCAGCAGCCCAGGGGGCACCGGGGAGCTGTTTTTT. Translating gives CASSPGGTGELFF.

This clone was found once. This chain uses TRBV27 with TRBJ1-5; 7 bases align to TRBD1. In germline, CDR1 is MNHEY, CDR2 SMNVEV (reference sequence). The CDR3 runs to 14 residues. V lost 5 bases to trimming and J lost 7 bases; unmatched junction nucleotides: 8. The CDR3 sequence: CASSPQGPRQPQHF. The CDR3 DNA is TGTGCCAGCAGTCCACAGGGGCCTCGGCAGCCCCAGCATTTT.

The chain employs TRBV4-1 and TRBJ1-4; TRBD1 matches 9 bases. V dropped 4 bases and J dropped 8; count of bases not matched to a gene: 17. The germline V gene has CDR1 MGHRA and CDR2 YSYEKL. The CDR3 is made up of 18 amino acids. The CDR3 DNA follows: TGCGCCAGCAGCCCCCTAATCCTTGGGACAGGGAACAAAGAAAAACTGTTTTTT. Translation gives CASSPLILGTGNKEKLFF.

The CDR3 nucleotides are TGTGCCAGCAGCTTAGGGACAGGGCTTCGTCAGCCCCAGCATTTT. Protein sequence: CASSLGTGLRQPQHF. The chain carries TRBV11-2 and TRBJ1-5; 8 bases agree with TRBD1. In germline, CDR1 is SGHAT, CDR2 FQNNGV. The CDR3 runs 15 residues. V shed 1 base and J 6 bases; nucleotides not matched to a gene: 5. Using reference TRBV11-2 and TRBJ1-5 for the parts outside the CDR3, the full variable domain is EAGVAQSPRYKIIEKRQSVAFWCNPISGHATLYWYQQILGQGPKLLIQFQNNGVVDDSQLPKDRFSAERLKGVDSTLKIQPAKLEDSAVYLCASSLGTGLRQPQHFGDGTRLSIL.

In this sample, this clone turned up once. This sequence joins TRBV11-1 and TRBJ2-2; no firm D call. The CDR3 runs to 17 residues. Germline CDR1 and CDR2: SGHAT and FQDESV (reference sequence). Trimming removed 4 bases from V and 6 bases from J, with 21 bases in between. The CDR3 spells CASSSFTPGPYAGELFF. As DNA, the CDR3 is TGTGCCAGCAGCTCCTTCACCCCCGGGCCTTACGCCGGGGAGCTGTTTTTT.

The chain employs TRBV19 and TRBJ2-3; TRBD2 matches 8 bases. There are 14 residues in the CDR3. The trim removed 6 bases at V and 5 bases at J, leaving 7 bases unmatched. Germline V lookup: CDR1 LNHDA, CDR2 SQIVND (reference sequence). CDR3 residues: CASSGGGPGDTQYF. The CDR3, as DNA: TGTGCCAGTAGCGGCGGGGGGCCCGGAGATACGCAGTATTTT.